This T cell receptor (beta chain) was captured in a study of cytomegalovirus exposure and HLA in healthy donors. Study background: About 85 million unique TCR sequences came from HLA-typed donors in an early release.

As for this clone: The antigen remains undetermined.

Whole-study results and caveats: As a later analysis revealed, the rate of TCR association differed by HLA locus, with DRB1 most and HLA-C fewest. Confirmation in vitro established that a few CMV-associated chains were specific for CMV antigens.

Germline assignment: CDR1 SGHVS and CDR2 FNYEAQ. This CDR3 is 14 amino acids long. The ends were cut back, 1 base at V and 8 bases at J, with 12 bases in the middle. Primers: 60 Vbeta forward and 13 Jbeta reverse. Method: immunoSEQ multiplex PCR; TCRdb's copy keeps in-frame clones and lacks some. The data show fewer than 100,000 clones, with 70% to 80% seen just once and approximately 15% held by the top ten. Specimen: PBMCs. The chain carries TRBV7-6 and TRBJ1-5; D ambiguous. The receptor's source is a man aged 55 to 70 in good health and CMV-seropositive. The CDR3 region has the DNA TGTGCCAGCAGCTTAGTATCGGGTGGAGAGCCCCAGCATTTT. Residues: CASSLVSGGEPQHF.